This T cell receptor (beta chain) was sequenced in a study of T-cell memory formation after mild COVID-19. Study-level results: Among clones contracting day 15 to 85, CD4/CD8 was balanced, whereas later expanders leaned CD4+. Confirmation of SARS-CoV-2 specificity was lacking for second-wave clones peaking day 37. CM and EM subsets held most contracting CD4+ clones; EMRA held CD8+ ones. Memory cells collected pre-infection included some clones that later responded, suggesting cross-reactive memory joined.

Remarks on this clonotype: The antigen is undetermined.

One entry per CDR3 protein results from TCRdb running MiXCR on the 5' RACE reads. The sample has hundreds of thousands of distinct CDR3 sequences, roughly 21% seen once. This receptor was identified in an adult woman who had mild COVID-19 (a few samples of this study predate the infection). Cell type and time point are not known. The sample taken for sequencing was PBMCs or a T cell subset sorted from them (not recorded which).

For the CDR3, the DNA is TGTGCCACCAGTGATCGGGACAGCAGCACAGATACGCAGTATTTT. Translation gives CATSDRDSSTDTQYF. The rearrangement links TRBV24-1 to TRBJ2-3; 7 nucleotides match TRBD1. This CDR3 has 15 amino acids. From germline, CDR1 is KGHDR and CDR2 SFDVKD. The V and J ends lost 3 bases and 0 bases, in that order; junction bases with no gene match: 2.